This T cell receptor beta chain was recovered during a study of cytomegalovirus exposure and HLA in healthy donors. As regards this clone: Its specificity is unknown.

The donors were healthy bone marrow donors. Broader study findings: By a later analysis, the bulk of CMV-associated TCR beta chains appeared HLA-restricted. Beyond CMV serostatus, there was no information to go on about immune exposure. Certain indistinguishable V segments, among them TRBV6-2 and TRBV6-3, were excluded.

This CDR3 has 15 amino acids. Losses at the gene ends were 5 bases for V and 8 bases for J; bases not matched to a gene: 14. CDR1 is MNHEY, CDR2 SVGAGI, per germline. The PCR ran on 60 Vbeta and 13 Jbeta primers. The repertoire was sequenced with immunoSEQ multiplex PCR; TCRdb's copy has only in-frame clones and lacks some. This table holds 130,000 to 150,000 clones, over 70% found once. Material for sequencing was PBMCs. This TCR was recovered from a woman between 35 and 50 years old in good health and CMV-seropositive. This chain connects TRBV6-5 to TRBJ1-2, with 7 positions matching TRBD1. CDR3 sequence reads: CASSTTGQVPGGYTF. The CDR3 DNA sequence: TGTGCCAGCAGTACCACCGGACAGGTTCCAGGCGGCTACACCTTC.